The present T cell receptor (beta chain) was sequenced within a study of primary melanoma T cells and metastatic recurrence. Study-level points and caveats: Progression-free survival prediction reportedly improved most when T-cell fraction, rather than another histopathological variable, joined tumor thickness.

Sequencing used immunoSEQ multiplex PCR; TCRdb keeps in-frame clones, though not all of them. The top ten clones hold roughly 21% of a sample with approximately 3,200 clones, roughly 82% of them seen once. Note on this clone: The target antigen is unknown.

The length of the CDR3 is 14 residues. Trimming at V came to 4 bases and at J to 7 bases, leaving 7 bases not matched to a gene. CDR1 is SGHNT, CDR2 YENEEA, per germline. Patients with resected primary melanoma were considered at risk of metastatic recurrence. This chain links TRBV11-3 with TRBJ1-1, with TRBD1 identical over 9 bases. The receptor comes from a human donor with melanoma. Material for sequencing was melanoma tumor tissue. The chain's CDR3 is CASSYGDRGGEAFF. The DNA for the CDR3 is TGTGCCAGCAGCTATGGAGACAGGGGGGGTGAAGCTTTCTTT.